The rows below give T cell receptor beta chains drawn from one sample of a study of T cell responses to AZD1222 COVID-19 vaccine. The table came from immunoSEQ multiplex PCR; TCRdb's copy has only in-frame clones and leaves some out. The table lists tens of thousands of clones, around 80% of them singletons. Sequenced material: peripheral blood, taken on day 0 of AZD1222 vaccination. The receptors here all came from an adult in good health. The CDR3 runs from the conserved cysteine through the conserved F or W. The order of the fields is V gene, D gene, J gene, clone size, CDR3 DNA, CDR3 protein. D genes are given only for firm matches. Expanded clones are given a class, and other clones once, few, many or no size at all.

TRBV4-3	.	TRBJ1-3	.	TGCGCCAGCAGCCAAGATGCGGGGGCGGCGGGAAACACCATATATTTT	CASSQDAGAAGNTIYF
TRBV7-9	.	TRBJ1-3	.	TGTGCCAGCAGCTCGGGCGGGTTCGGAAACACCATATATTTT	CASSSGGFGNTIYF
TRBV27	TRBD1	TRBJ1-1	.	TGTGCCAGCAGTCTCGGACAGGGGGGCACTGAAGCTTTCTTT	CASSLGQGGTEAFF
TRBV5-1	.	TRBJ1-2	.	TGCGCCAGCAGCTTGGACCCGGGGACCAACTATGGCTACACCTTC	CASSLDPGTNYGYTF
TRBV6-5	.	TRBJ1-1	once	TGTGCCAGCAACGGACAGACTCTGAACACTGAAGCTTTCTTT	CASNGQTLNTEAFF
TRBV15	TRBD1	TRBJ2-7	.	TGTGCCACCAGCACTAGGGACAGGGGCTACGAGCAGTACTTC	CATSTRDRGYEQYF
TRBV6-6	TRBD1	TRBJ1-3	once	TGTGCCAGCAGTTTAAGGGGACAGAACTCTGGAAACACCATATATTTT	CASSLRGQNSGNTIYF
TRBV6-5	.	TRBJ1-1	.	TGTGCCAGCAGTTACTCGCCGGGAACAATGAACACTGAAGCTTTCTTT	CASSYSPGTMNTEAFF
TRBV5-4	TRBD1	TRBJ1-1	.	TGTGCCAGGCTAAAAAATTGGGACAGCGGGGGAGAAACTGAAGCTTTCTTT	CARLKNWDSGGETEAFF
TRBV14	.	TRBJ1-6	.	TGTGCCAGCAGCCAAGATCGCTCCGGAAATTCACCCCTCCACTTT	CASSQDRSGNSPLHF
TRBV7-6	TRBD1	TRBJ2-1	.	TGTGCCAGCAGCTTGGGACAGGGGGGGTTTAGTGAGCAGTTCTTC	CASSLGQGGFSEQFF
TRBV7-9	.	TRBJ2-3	.	TGTGCCAGCAGCGCCCCCTCCCAGGTTAGCACAGATACGCAGTATTTT	CASSAPSQVSTDTQYF
TRBV19	.	TRBJ2-7	.	TGTGCCAGTAGTTCCTACCACACCCAGGTCAGATCCGAGCAGTACTTC	CASSSYHTQVRSEQYF
TRBV11-2	.	TRBJ2-3	.	TGTGCCAGCAGCTTCGGTCCGGACTACACAGATACGCAGTATTTT	CASSFGPDYTDTQYF
TRBV3-1/TRBV3-2	.	TRBJ1-6	.	TGTGCCAGCAGCCAAGGGCGGAATTCACCCCTCCACTTT	CASSQGRNSPLHF
TRBV6-5	.	TRBJ1-1	.	TGTGCCAGCAGTTCTCACATGAACACTGAAGCTTTCTTT	CASSSHMNTEAFF
TRBV5-4	TRBD2	TRBJ2-5	.	TGTGCCAGCAGCCCTAGCGGGGGGCAACCAGGAGAGACCCAGTACTTC	CASSPSGGQPGETQYF
TRBV11-3	.	TRBJ2-1	once	TGTGCCAGCAGCCCCCGGGACTCTTACAATGAGCAGTTCTTC	CASSPRDSYNEQFF
TRBV6-1	.	TRBJ2-7	.	TGTGCCAGCAGTGAATCAATTGCCCCTTTTGTACTCAATCAGTACTTC	CASSESIAPFVLNQYF
TRBV7-2	.	TRBJ1-3	.	TGTGCCAGCAGCTTAGGTATCATACCTGAAATTGAAATTGGCACCATATATTTT	CASSLGIIPEIEIGTIYF
TRBV3-1/TRBV3-2	.	TRBJ2-3	.	TGTGCCAGCAGCCAAGGGGAATCCGGGTCACACCAGCTAGATACGCAGTATTTT	CASSQGESGSHQLDTQYF
TRBV4-3	TRBD1	TRBJ2-2	.	TGCGCCAGCAGCCAAGGGGGGACAGGGAACACCGGGGAGCTGTTTTTT	CASSQGGTGNTGELFF
TRBV12-3/TRBV12-4	.	TRBJ1-6	.	TGTGCCAGCAGTTTAGGCAAATCACCCCTCCACTTT	CASSLGKSPLHF
TRBV29-1	.	TRBJ2-5	.	TGCAGCGTTGATGACCTAGGGGAGACCCAGTACTTC	CSVDDLGETQYF
TRBV2	.	TRBJ1-4	.	TGTGCCGGCAGTTACTCCAGGGTAACTAATGAAAAACTGTTTTTT	CAGSYSRVTNEKLFF
TRBV24-1	TRBD2	TRBJ2-3	.	TGTGCCATCGGGCGGGGGAGCACAGATACGCAGTATTTT	CAIGRGSTDTQYF
TRBV10-3	TRBD1	TRBJ1-1	.	TGTGCCATCAGTGACCCTACGACAGGGTATAGTGAAGCTTTCTTT	CAISDPTTGYSEAFF
TRBV4-1	.	TRBJ2-1	.	TGCGCCAGCAGCCAAGCACATTCGGACAATGAGCAGTTCTTC	CASSQAHSDNEQFF
TRBV7-9	.	TRBJ1-5	.	TGTGCCAGCAGCTCTGGGTCCCTGACCGAGAGCAATCAGCCCCAGCATTTT	CASSSGSLTESNQPQHF
TRBV25-1	.	TRBJ2-1	.	TGTGCCAGCCAGGACCTTGAGCAGTTCTTC	CASQDLEQFF
TRBV24-1	TRBD1	TRBJ2-3	.	TGTGCCACCAGTGACCCAGGGGGAGACTTAGATACGCAGTATTTT	CATSDPGGDLDTQYF
TRBV30	.	TRBJ2-1	once	TGTGCCTGGAGTGGGCCCCCGACAGGGAGGCATGAGCAGTTCTTC	CAWSGPPTGRHEQFF
TRBV7-6	TRBD1	TRBJ2-3	.	TGTGCCAGCAGTAAGACACAGGGGGCAACAGATACGCAGTATTTT	CASSKTQGATDTQYF
TRBV12-3/TRBV12-4	.	TRBJ1-2	.	TGTGCCAGCAGTCCCGGGACGGTCTATGGCTACACCTTC	CASSPGTVYGYTF
TRBV7-9	.	TRBJ1-6	.	TGTGCCAGCAGCTTCAACTCCATTAAGGGACCGAGATATAATTCACCCCTCCACTTT	CASSFNSIKGPRYNSPLHF
TRBV9	.	TRBJ2-1	.	TGTGCCAGCAGCGTAGAGGGTAGCGCCTACAATGAGCAGTTCTTC	CASSVEGSAYNEQFF
TRBV4-3	TRBD1	TRBJ1-2	.	TGCGCCAGCAGCCCCGGGACAGCGAAATATGGCTACACCTTC	CASSPGTAKYGYTF